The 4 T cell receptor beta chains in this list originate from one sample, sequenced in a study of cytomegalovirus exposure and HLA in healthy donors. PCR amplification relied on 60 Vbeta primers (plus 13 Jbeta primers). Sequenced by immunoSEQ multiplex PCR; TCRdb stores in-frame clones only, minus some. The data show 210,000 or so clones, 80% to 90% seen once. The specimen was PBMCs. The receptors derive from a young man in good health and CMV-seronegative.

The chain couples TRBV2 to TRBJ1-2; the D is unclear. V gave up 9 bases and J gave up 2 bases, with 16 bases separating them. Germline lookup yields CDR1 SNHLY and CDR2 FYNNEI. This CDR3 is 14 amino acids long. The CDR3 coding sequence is TGTGCCAGAGAACCGGACGGGAAGAACTATGGCTACACCTTC. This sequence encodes CAREPDGKNYGYTF.

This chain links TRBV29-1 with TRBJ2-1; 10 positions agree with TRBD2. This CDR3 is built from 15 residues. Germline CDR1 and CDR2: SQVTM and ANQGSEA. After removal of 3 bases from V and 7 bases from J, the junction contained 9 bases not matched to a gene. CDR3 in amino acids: CSVDSSGGYGNEQFF. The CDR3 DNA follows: TGCAGCGTTGACTCTAGCGGGGGCTACGGAAATGAGCAGTTCTTC.

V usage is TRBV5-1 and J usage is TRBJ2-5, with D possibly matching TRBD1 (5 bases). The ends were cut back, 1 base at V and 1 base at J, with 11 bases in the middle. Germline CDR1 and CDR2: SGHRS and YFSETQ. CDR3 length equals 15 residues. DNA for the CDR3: TGCGCCAGCAGCTTGTTAAGGGGCCCCCAAGAGACCCAGTACTTC. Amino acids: CASSLLRGPQETQYF.

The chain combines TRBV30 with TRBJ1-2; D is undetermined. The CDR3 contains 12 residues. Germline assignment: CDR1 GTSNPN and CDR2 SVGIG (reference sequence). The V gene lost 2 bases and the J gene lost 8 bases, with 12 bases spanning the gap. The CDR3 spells CAWSPFSVGYTF. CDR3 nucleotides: TGTGCCTGGAGTCCTTTTTCGGTGGGCTACACCTTC.